This is a list of T cell receptor beta chains from one sample in a study of cytomegalovirus exposure and HLA in healthy donors. TCRdb keeps only in-frame clones here, not all; method: immunoSEQ multiplex PCR. The top ten clones hold approximately 2.5% of a sample with about 160,000 clones, about 71% of them seen once. Sequencing used PBMCs. These receptors came from a woman in her twenties or thirties in good health and CMV-seronegative. Each CDR3 is given with its conserved first and last residue.

TRBV29-1,CSVPVTGELFF
TRBV28,CASSILQGLFGEQFF
TRBV19,CASSSGAGGNEQFF
TRBV18,CASSSDSHYTLFSYNEQFF
TRBV2,CASSVLGGVEAFF
TRBV7-2,CASSGREKGNSPLHF
TRBV4-2,CASSHEREGIRSMNTEAFF
TRBV10-3,CAINQGQGNTEAFF
TRBV15,CATSDRLNTEAFF
TRBV15,CATSREGQATDTQYF
TRBV7-2,CASSSPGSTYEQYF
TRBV5-5,CASSLGLNTGELFF
TRBV18,CASSPDRGDEKLFF
TRBV7-2,CATKDRISADTQYF
TRBV7-2,CASSMTGEGYTF